This entry lists 21 T cell receptor beta chains sequenced from one sample in a study of T cell responses to AZD1222 COVID-19 vaccine. Assay used: immunoSEQ multiplex PCR; TCRdb lists only in-frame clones, some missing. The data contain 88,000 or so clones, approximately 91% of them singletons. Sequencing was performed on peripheral blood, taken 28 days after the second AZD1222 dose. These receptors were taken from an adult who received the AZD1222 COVID-19 vaccine.

The chain links TRBV5-4 to TRBJ1-2; 7 bases fit TRBD1. CDR3 length: 14 amino acids. CDR1 is SGHNT and CDR2 is YYREEE in the germline V gene (reference sequence). V was clipped by 4 bases and J by 6 bases; unmatched bases: 9. CDR3 DNA sequence: TGTGCCAGCAGCAAAACAGGGGCGGCGGATGGCTACACCTTC. Translation: CASSKTGAADGYTF.

The CDR3 loop reads CASSIMEGGHGYTF. CDR3 coding DNA: TGTGCCAGTAGTATAATGGAGGGAGGACATGGCTACACCTTC. The genes are TRBV19 and TRBJ1-2; D unresolved. This CDR3 has 14 amino acids. The V gene's germline CDR1 is LNHDA and CDR2 SQIVND (reference sequence). V was shortened by 2 bases and J by 6 bases, with 13 bases between the two germline ends.

The chain couples TRBV9 to TRBJ1-2, with D tentatively TRBD1 (5 bases). This CDR3 contains 16 residues. The germline V gene encodes CDR1 SGDLS and CDR2 YYNGEE. Trimming shortened V by 4 bases and J by 8 bases, and 24 bases separated the two germline ends. CDR3 sequence (DNA): TGTGCCAGCAGCACGAACCGGGACGGGCCAATGGGGGGCTACACCTTC. Residues: CASSTNRDGPMGGYTF.

The rearrangement links TRBV6-5 to TRBJ2-3, with 9 bases fitting TRBD2. V shed 10 bases and J 1 base; nucleotides not matched to a gene: 3. This CDR3 has 13 residues. CDR1 MNHEY and CDR2 SVGAGI come from the germline V gene. CDR3: CATQRGGTDTQYF. The CDR3 DNA follows: TGTGCCACCCAGCGGGGGGGCACAGATACGCAGTATTTT.

V gene TRBV7-9 combines with J gene TRBJ2-3, with D unclear. This CDR3 comprises 14 residues. V was cut by 10 bases and J by 0 bases, with 14 bases left in between. Germline V gene lookup returns CDR1 SEHNR and CDR2 FQNEAQ (reference sequence). For the CDR3, the DNA is TGTGCCACTTCTAGTGCCACCAGCACAGATACGCAGTATTTT. Translated: CATSSATSTDTQYF.

This chain connects TRBV19 to TRBJ2-5, with D perhaps assigned TRBD1 or TRBD2 (5 bases each). The CDR3 runs 16 residues. With 3 bases removed from V and 5 bases from J, the gap between germline ends came to 19 bases. CDR1 and CDR2 from the germline V gene are LNHDA and SQIVND (reference sequence). The CDR3 nucleotides read TGTGCCAGTAGTATCTGGGACCCGGGGAAAGAGGAGACCCAGTACTTC. Translation: CASSIWDPGKEETQYF.

This sequence joins TRBV6-5 and TRBJ2-7; 9 nucleotides line up with TRBD1. Looked up from germline, CDR1 is MNHEY and CDR2 is SVGAGI. V was clipped by 6 bases and J by 7 bases; unmatched bases: 4. This CDR3 comprises 12 residues. CDR3 residues: CASRDRGEEQYF. CDR3 bases: TGTGCCAGCAGGGACAGGGGAGAGGAGCAGTACTTC.

The chain joins TRBV10-2 to TRBJ1-5; D is undetermined. CDR1 is WSHSY and CDR2 is SAAADI in the germline V gene. The V and J ends lost 1 base and 7 bases respectively, with 8 bases between them. The CDR3 is made up of 13 amino acids. CDR3 coding DNA: TGCGCCAGCAGTGAGTTAAGGTGGCAGCCCCAGCATTTT. Translation: CASSELRWQPQHF.

This clone was seen a single time. The CDR3 DNA reads TGTGCCAGCAGTTTCTCGACAGGCTCCTATGGCTACACCTTC. Translated: CASSFSTGSYGYTF. This sequence joins TRBV6-5 and TRBJ1-2; a possible D gene is TRBD1 (6 bases). Germline loops: CDR1 MNHEY, CDR2 SVGAGI. The CDR3 has 14 residues. Trimming removed 4 bases from V and 4 bases from J, with 13 bases in between.

This clone was picked up one time. The chain links TRBV7-2 to TRBJ2-3, with D possibly TRBD2 on 5 matching bases. Germline CDR1 reads SGHTA; CDR2 reads FQGNSA. Trimming removed 0 bases at V and 1 base at J, with 14 bases between. The CDR3 sequence is 17 residues long. The CDR3 nucleotides read TGTGCCAGCAGCTTAGCGAGCGGACCCTGGGGCACAGATACGCAGTATTTT. Its translation is CASSLASGPWGTDTQYF.

The chain recombines TRBV7-8 with TRBJ1-6; perhaps TRBD1 as D (5 bases). The germline gives CDR1 SGHVS, CDR2 FQNEAQ. V lost 8 bases to trimming and J lost 0 bases, with 5 bases between them. This CDR3 is 13 amino acids long. CDR3: CASGTSYNSPLHF. As DNA, the CDR3 is TGTGCCAGCGGGACCTCCTATAATTCACCCCTCCACTTT.

The J gene is TRBJ1-2, the V gene TRBV2, with D tentatively TRBD1 (6 bases). V was cut by 5 bases and J by 1 base, with 8 bases left in between. The CDR3 spans 13 residues. Germline V gene lookup returns CDR1 SNHLY and CDR2 FYNNEI. CDR3 nucleotides: TGTGCCAGCAGTAGGGACATTAACTATGGCTACACCTTC. Its translation: CASSRDINYGYTF.

The DNA for the CDR3 is TGCGCCAGCAGCTACACCGCAGGGGGCGATGGCTACACCTTC. Translating gives CASSYTAGGDGYTF. The chain couples TRBV5-1 to TRBJ1-2; 8 bases fit TRBD1. This CDR3 contains 14 residues. Germline values: CDR1 SGHRS, CDR2 YFSETQ. The ends lost 3 bases at V and 6 bases at J; junction bases unmatched: 7.

This clone appeared a single time. The rearrangement links TRBV9 to TRBJ2-3, with 8 bases matching TRBD2. V lost 3 bases to trimming and J lost 2 bases; unmatched junction nucleotides: 11. Germline CDR1 reads SGDLS; CDR2 reads YYNGEE. This CDR3 is built from 17 residues. In DNA, the CDR3 is TGTGCCAGCAGCGCTGCGGGGGGCGGCAATCCCACAGATACGCAGTATTTT. Its translation: CASSAAGGGNPTDTQYF.

The rearrangement uses TRBV19 and TRBJ2-1; 9 bases are shared with TRBD1. After removal of 6 bases from V and 6 bases from J, the junction contained 12 bases not matched to a gene. Germline CDR1 LNHDA, CDR2 SQIVND (reference sequence). CDR3 length: 16 residues. CDR3 nucleotides: TGTGCCAGTAGGGACGACGGACAGGGGATGTTCAATGAGCAGTTCTTC. Protein: CASRDDGQGMFNEQFF.

J is TRBJ2-2 and V is TRBV18; weak D call: TRBD1 (6 bases). Looked up from germline, CDR1 is KGHSH and CDR2 is LQKENI. V was pared by 5 bases and J by 0 bases, with 13 bases between. The CDR3 is 16 residues long. CDR3 DNA: TGTGCCAGCTCAGAGATTTCAGGGGCGAACACCGGGGAGCTGTTTTTT. Amino acids: CASSEISGANTGELFF.

The rearrangement joins TRBV6-1 to TRBJ2-1; 7 positions agree with TRBD1. The trim removed 0 bases at V and 2 bases at J, leaving 4 bases unmatched. The CDR3 runs to 16 residues. Germline CDR1 reads MNHNS; CDR2 reads SASEGT. CDR3 protein: CASSEAGTATYNEQFF. CDR3 DNA: TGTGCCAGCAGTGAAGCCGGGACAGCCACCTACAATGAGCAGTTCTTC.

The rearrangement uses TRBV19 and TRBJ1-5; 8 bases match TRBD1. V trimming: 2 bases; J trimming: 1 base; junction bases outside the gene matches: 4. The CDR3 length is 16 residues. CDR1 is LNHDA, CDR2 SQIVND, per germline (reference sequence). The CDR3: CASSIKQGVSNQPQHF. As DNA, the CDR3 is TGTGCCAGTAGTATAAAACAGGGGGTGAGCAATCAGCCCCAGCATTTT.

This chain connects TRBV5-4 to TRBJ1-2; the D is unclear. The germline V and J ends were trimmed by 0 bases and 3 bases, with 15 bases remaining between them. Germline V gene sequence: CDR1 SGHNT, CDR2 YYREEE (reference sequence). The CDR3 sequence is 16 residues long. The CDR3, as DNA: TGTGCCAGCAGCTTGGGGGCAGGTTTTACGTACTATGGCTACACCTTC. Amino acids: CASSLGAGFTYYGYTF.

This chain connects TRBV6-9 to TRBJ2-7; the D is unclear. V was trimmed by 0 bases and J by 1 base, leaving 13 bases between them. This CDR3 comprises 16 residues. Germline CDR1 reads MNHGY; CDR2 reads SVAAGI. The CDR3 is CASSYSARADSYEQYF. CDR3 sequence (DNA): TGTGCCAGCAGTTATTCGGCCCGGGCCGATTCCTACGAGCAGTACTTC.

The rearrangement joins TRBV2 to TRBJ1-6; TRBD1 agrees at 11 bases. Unmatched junction bases numbered 5, after V lost 7 bases and J lost 6 bases. From germline, CDR1 is SNHLY and CDR2 FYNNEI. CDR3 length: 15 residues. CDR3 bases: TGTGCCAGCAACACGGACAGGGGGCTTAATTCACCCCTCCACTTT. It specifies CASNTDRGLNSPLHF.